Listed below are T cell receptor beta chains from one sample, sequenced in a study of siplizumab effects on memory and regulatory T cells. The table came from immunoSEQ multiplex PCR; TCRdb's copy has only in-frame clones and leaves some out. The data contain over 70,000 clones, 85% to 90% of them singletons. Sequenced sample: CD4+ T cells sorted from blood. These receptors all stem from a human donor in good health. The CDR3 runs from the conserved cysteine through the conserved F or W. D genes are given only for firm matches. The size of a clone is reported for some rows only, either as once, few or many, or as a class for expanded clones.

clone_size	d_call	v_call	j_call	cdr3_nt	cdr3_aa
once	NA	TRBV7-9	TRBJ1-3	TGTGCCAGCAGCCCGTCGACCAAGGACACCATATATTTT	CASSPSTKDTIYF
NA	NA	TRBV6-5	TRBJ1-1	TGTGCCAGCAGTTATAAACAAGACACTGAAGCTTTCTTT	CASSYKQDTEAFF
NA	NA	TRBV4-2	TRBJ2-3	TGTGCCAGCAGCCAAGACCGAGATACGCAGTATTTT	CASSQDRDTQYF
NA	NA	TRBV29-1	TRBJ1-3	TGCAGCGTTTTTGGCACCAACTCTGGAAACACCATATATTTT	CSVFGTNSGNTIYF
few	TRBD1	TRBV6-1	TRBJ1-2	TGTGCCAGCAGTGAGGGCCCTGGTGGGACAGGATCTTTACGCCCTTTC	CASSEGPGGTGSLRPF
NA	TRBD1	TRBV15	TRBJ1-5	TGTGCCACCAGCGCGACAGGGGAGGGCCGAAAGCCCCAGCATTTT	CATSATGEGRKPQHF
NA	NA	TRBV7-8	TRBJ2-2	TGTGCCAGCAGCTCTGGGACCCCCGGGGAGCTGTTTTTT	CASSSGTPGELFF
NA	NA	TRBV7-9	TRBJ2-3	TGTGCCAGCAGCTTAGTGAAGGGAACAGATACGCAGTATTTT	CASSLVKGTDTQYF
NA	NA	TRBV18	TRBJ2-2	TGTGCCAGCTCGTTTCCGGGAGCACCGAACACCGGGGAGCTGTTTTTT	CASSFPGAPNTGELFF
NA	NA	TRBV11-3	TRBJ1-1	TGTGCCAGCAGCTCCGCGGGGGAGAACACTGAAGCTTTCTTT	CASSSAGENTEAFF
NA	TRBD1	TRBV19	TRBJ2-7	TGTGCCAGTTCCGGGACAGGGGGCCACGAGCAGTACTTC	CASSGTGGHEQYF
NA	NA	TRBV5-1	TRBJ2-7	TGCGCCAGCAGCTTGGCCGGGACAAACTTTTACGAGCAGTACTTC	CASSLAGTNFYEQYF
NA	TRBD1	TRBV5-1	TRBJ1-5	TGCGCCAGCAGTTGGTCAGGGGGAGGCCAGCCCCAGCATTTT	CASSWSGGGQPQHF
NA	NA	TRBV5-4	TRBJ2-7	TGTGCCAGCAGCTTGGGTCCGGGATCCTACGAGCAGTACTTC	CASSLGPGSYEQYF
NA	NA	TRBV2	TRBJ2-6	TGTGCCAGCAGCCCCGGACGCAACTCTGGGGCCAACGTCCTGACTTTC	CASSPGRNSGANVLTF
NA	NA	TRBV12-5	TRBJ1-5	TGTGCTAGTGGTTGGCAGGGGAGAGATCAGCCCCAGCATTTT	CASGWQGRDQPQHF
NA	NA	TRBV6-1	TRBJ2-7	TGTGCCAGCAGTGAAGTTTTGTACGAGCAGTACTTC	CASSEVLYEQYF
NA	NA	TRBV7-9	TRBJ1-4	TGTGCCAGCAGCTTGCTGGCGAATGAAAAACTGTTTTTT	CASSLLANEKLFF
NA	NA	TRBV5-4	TRBJ2-2	TGTGCCAGCAGCTTGTTAGGGCCCGGGGAGCTGTTTTTT	CASSLLGPGELFF